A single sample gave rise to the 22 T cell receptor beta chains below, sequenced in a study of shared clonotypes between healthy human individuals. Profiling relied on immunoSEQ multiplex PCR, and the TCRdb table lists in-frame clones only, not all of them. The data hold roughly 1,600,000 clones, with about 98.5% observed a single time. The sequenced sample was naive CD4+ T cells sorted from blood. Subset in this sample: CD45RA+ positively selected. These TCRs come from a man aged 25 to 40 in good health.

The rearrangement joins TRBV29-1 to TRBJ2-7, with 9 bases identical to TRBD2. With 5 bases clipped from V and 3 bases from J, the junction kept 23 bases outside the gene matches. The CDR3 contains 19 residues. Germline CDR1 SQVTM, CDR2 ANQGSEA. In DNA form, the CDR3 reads TGCAGCGTTCCCCCCTTTAAGGTGGTCATGCGGGAGGGGCGCTACGAGCAGTACTTC. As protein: CSVPPFKVVMREGRYEQYF.

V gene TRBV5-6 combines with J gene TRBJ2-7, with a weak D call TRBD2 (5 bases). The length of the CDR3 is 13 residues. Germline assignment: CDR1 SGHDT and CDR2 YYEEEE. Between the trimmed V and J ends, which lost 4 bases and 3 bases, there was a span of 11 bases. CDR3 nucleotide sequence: TGTGCCAGCAGCCGGGGTCGAGGCTACGAGCAGTACTTC. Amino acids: CASSRGRGYEQYF.

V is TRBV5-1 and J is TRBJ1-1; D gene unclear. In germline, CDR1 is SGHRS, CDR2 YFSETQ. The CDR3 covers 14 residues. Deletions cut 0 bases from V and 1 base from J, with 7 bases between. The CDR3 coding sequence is TGCGCCAGCAGCTTGGCCAACAGGAACACTGAAGCTTTCTTT. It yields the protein CASSLANRNTEAFF.

CDR3 in DNA: TGCGCCAGCAGCCACTGGGACAGACAAGAGACCCAGTACTTC. Translation: CASSHWDRQETQYF. The chain couples TRBV5-1 to TRBJ2-5, with 7 positions matching TRBD1. CDR1 is SGHRS, CDR2 YFSETQ, per germline. Trimming cost V 4 bases and J 2 bases; bases outside gene matches: 5. The CDR3 is 14 residues long.

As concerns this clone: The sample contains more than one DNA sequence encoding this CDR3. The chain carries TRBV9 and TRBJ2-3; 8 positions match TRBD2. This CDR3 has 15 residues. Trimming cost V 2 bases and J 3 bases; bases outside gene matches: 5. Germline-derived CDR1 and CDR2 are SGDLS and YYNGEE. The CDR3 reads CASSVSPGGTDTQYF. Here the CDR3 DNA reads TGTGCCAGCAGCGTTTCTCCGGGGGGGACAGATACGCAGTATTTT. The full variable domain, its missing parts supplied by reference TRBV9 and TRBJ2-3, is DSGVTQTPKHLITATGQRVTLRCSPRSGDLSVYWYQQSLDQGLQFLIQYYNGEERAKGNILERFSAQQFPDLHSELNLSSLELGDSALYFCASSVSPGGTDTQYFGPGTRLTVL.

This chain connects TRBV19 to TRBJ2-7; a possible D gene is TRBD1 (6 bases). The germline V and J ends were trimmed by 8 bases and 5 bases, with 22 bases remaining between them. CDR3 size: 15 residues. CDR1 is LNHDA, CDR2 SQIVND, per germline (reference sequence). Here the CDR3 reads CASSRGGYLLDEQYF. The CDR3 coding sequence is TGTGCCAGTTCCCGTGGGGGCTACCTGTTGGACGAGCAGTACTTC.

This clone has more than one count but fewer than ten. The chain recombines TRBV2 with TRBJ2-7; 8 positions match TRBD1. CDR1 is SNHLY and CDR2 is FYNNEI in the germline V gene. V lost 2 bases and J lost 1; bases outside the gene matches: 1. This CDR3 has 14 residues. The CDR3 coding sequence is TGTGCCAGCAGTGAACAGGGGGCATCCTACGAGCAGTACTTC. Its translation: CASSEQGASYEQYF.

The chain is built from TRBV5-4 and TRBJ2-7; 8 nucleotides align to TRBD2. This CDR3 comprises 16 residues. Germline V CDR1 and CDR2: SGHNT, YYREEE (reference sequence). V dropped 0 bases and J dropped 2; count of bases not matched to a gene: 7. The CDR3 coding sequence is TGTGCCAGCAGCTTGGATTTACTAGCGGTTACCTACGAGCAGTACTTC. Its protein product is CASSLDLLAVTYEQYF.

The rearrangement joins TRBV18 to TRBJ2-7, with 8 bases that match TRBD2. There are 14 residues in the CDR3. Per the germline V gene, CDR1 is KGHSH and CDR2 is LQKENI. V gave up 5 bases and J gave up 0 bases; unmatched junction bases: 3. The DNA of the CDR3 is TGTGCCAGCTCAAATAGCGGGACCTCCTACGAGCAGTACTTC. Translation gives CASSNSGTSYEQYF.

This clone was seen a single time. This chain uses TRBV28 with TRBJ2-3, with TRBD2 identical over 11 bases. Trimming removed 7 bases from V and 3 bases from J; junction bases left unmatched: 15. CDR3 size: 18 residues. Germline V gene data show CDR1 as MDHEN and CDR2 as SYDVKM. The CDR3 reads CASINGLAGGAWTDTQYF. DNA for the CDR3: TGTGCCAGCATCAACGGGCTAGCGGGAGGTGCGTGGACAGATACGCAGTATTTT.

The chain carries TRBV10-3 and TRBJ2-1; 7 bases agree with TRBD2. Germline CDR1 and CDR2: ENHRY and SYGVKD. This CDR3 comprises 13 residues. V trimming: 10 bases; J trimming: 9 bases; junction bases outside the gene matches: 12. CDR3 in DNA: TGTGCCACACTGAAGGAGCGGGACTTTGAGCAGTTCTTC. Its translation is CATLKERDFEQFF.

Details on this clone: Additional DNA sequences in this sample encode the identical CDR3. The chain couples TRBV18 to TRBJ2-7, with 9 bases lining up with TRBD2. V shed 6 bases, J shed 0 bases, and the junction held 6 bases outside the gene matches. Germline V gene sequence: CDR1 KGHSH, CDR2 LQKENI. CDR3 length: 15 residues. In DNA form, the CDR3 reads TGTGCCAGCTCTCCGCTAGCGGGGTACTCCTACGAGCAGTACTTC. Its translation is CASSPLAGYSYEQYF.

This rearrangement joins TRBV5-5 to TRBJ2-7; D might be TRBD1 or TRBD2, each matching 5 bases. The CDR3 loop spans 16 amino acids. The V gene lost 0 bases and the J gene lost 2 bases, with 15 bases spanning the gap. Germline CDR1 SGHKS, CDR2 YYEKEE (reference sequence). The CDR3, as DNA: TGTGCCAGCAGCTTGGCAGTCGGGACGGACACCTACGAGCAGTACTTC. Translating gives CASSLAVGTDTYEQYF.

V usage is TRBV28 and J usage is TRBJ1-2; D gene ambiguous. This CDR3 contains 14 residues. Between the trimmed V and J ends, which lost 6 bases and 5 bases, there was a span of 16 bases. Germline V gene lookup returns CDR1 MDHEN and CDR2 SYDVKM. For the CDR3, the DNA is TGTGCCAGCAGCCAGGACCTACGGGTTTATGGCTACACCTTC. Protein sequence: CASSQDLRVYGYTF.

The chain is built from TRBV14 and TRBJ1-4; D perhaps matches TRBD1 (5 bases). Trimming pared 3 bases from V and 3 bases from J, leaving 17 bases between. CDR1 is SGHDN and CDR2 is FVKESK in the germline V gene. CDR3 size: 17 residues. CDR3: CASSHRPPGIPNEKLFF. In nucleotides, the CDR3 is TGTGCCAGCAGCCACCGTCCACCAGGGATCCCTAATGAAAAACTGTTTTTT.

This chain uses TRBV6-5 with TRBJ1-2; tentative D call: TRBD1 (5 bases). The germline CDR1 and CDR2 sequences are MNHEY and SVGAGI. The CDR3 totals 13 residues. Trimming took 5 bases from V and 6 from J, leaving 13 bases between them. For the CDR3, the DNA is TGTGCCAGCAGTCTTCCGGGGGGAGATGGCTACACCTTC. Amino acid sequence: CASSLPGGDGYTF.

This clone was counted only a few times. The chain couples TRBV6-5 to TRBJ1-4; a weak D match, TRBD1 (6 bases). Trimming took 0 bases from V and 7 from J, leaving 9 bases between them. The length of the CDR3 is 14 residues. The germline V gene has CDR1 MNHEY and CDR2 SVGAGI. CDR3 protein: CASSYSWTAEKLFF. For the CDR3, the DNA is TGTGCCAGCAGTTACTCTTGGACAGCTGAAAAACTGTTTTTT.

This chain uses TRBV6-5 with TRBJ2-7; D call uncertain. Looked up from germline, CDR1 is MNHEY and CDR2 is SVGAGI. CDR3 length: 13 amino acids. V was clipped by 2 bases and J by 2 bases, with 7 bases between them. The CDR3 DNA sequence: TGTGCCAGCAGTTACAGAATCGCCTACGAGCAGTACTTC. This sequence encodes CASSYRIAYEQYF.

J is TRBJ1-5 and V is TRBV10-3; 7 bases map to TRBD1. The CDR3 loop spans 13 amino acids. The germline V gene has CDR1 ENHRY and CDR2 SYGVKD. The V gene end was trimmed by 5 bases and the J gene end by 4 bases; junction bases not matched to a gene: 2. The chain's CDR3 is CAISKTGNQPQHF. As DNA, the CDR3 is TGTGCCATCAGTAAGACAGGGAATCAGCCCCAGCATTTT.

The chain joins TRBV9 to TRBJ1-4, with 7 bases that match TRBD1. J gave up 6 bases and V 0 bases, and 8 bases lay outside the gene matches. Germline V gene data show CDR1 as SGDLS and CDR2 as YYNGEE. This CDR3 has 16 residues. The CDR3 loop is CASSVGPRGADEKLFF. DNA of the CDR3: TGTGCCAGCAGCGTAGGGCCCAGGGGGGCAGATGAAAAACTGTTTTTT.

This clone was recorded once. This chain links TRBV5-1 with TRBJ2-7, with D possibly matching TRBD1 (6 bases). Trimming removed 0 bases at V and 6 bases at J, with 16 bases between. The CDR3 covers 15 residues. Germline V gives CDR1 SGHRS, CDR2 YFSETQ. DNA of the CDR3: TGCGCCAGCAGCTTGGGGGCAGGGGTTGTAGTCGAGCAGTACTTC. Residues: CASSLGAGVVVEQYF.

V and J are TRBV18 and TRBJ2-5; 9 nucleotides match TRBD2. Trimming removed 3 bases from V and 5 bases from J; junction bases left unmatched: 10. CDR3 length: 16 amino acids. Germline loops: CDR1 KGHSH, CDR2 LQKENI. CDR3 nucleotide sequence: TGTGCCAGCTCACCTCTGGCGGGAGGGCCTTATGAGACCCAGTACTTC. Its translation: CASSPLAGGPYETQYF.